This T cell receptor (beta chain) came from a study of T cells in localized non-small cell lung cancer. This CDR3 contains 13 residues. Overall study findings and caveats: Median detection of top 100 tumor clones in adjacent lung was about 60 clones. Heterogeneity remains possible, as sequencing covered one tumor region only.

Here immunoSEQ multiplex PCR was the method, and the copy in TCRdb shows in-frame clones only, minus some. The sample records around 15,000 clones, approximately 89% being singletons. Concerning this clone itself: Antigen specificity is unknown.

This TCR was sampled from a man between 40 and 70 years old with stage III lung adenocarcinoma. The sample was peripheral blood mononuclear cells, taken before any cancer treatment. V gene TRBV1 combines with J gene TRBJ2-6; TRBD2 is taken as the D call from the table, unchecked against the DNA. TRBV1 is labeled a pseudogene. CDR3 nucleotides: TGCACCAGCAGTAGAAGTCGGGCCAACGTCCTGACTTTC. Translating it yields CTSSRSRANVLTF.